This T cell receptor beta chain was observed in a study of beta chain features in type 1 diabetes. General study findings and limits: People with Type 1 diabetes carried modestly yet significantly shorter TCRB CDR3s in all four CD4+ subsets.

Investigators reverse transcribed all isolated RNA, so they sequenced expressed TCRB transcripts. TCRdb keeps only in-frame clones here, not all; method: immunoSEQ multiplex PCR. The repertoire has about 700,000 clones, roughly 13% of them found once; the top ten carry 0.022%. This clone was counted only a few times. Its antigen is undetermined. A CD45RO/CCR7/CD25/CD127/CD95/CD27 panel sorted naive, central memory, regulatory and stem cell-like memory CD4+ cells. Sequences were obtained from naive CD4+ T cells from blood. This TCR was recovered from a man aged 18 to 35 with type 1 diabetes.

CDR3 protein: CASSLYRAPNEKLFF. CDR3 in DNA: TGTGCCAGCAGCTTATACAGAGCCCCTAATGAAAAACTGTTTTTT. This sequence joins TRBV7-9 and TRBJ1-4; D call uncertain. Germline V gene data show CDR1 as SEHNR and CDR2 as FQNEAQ (reference sequence). The length of the CDR3 is 15 residues. The V end lost 2 bases, the J end lost 3 bases, and 10 bases lay between the germline ends. The full variable domain, with the rest looked up from reference TRBV7-9 and TRBJ1-4, is DTGVSQNPRHKITKRGQNVTFRCDPISEHNRLYWYRQTLGQGPEFLTYFQNEAQLEKSRLLSDRFSAERPKGSFSTLEIQRTEQGDSAMYLCASSLYRAPNEKLFFGSGTQLSVL.